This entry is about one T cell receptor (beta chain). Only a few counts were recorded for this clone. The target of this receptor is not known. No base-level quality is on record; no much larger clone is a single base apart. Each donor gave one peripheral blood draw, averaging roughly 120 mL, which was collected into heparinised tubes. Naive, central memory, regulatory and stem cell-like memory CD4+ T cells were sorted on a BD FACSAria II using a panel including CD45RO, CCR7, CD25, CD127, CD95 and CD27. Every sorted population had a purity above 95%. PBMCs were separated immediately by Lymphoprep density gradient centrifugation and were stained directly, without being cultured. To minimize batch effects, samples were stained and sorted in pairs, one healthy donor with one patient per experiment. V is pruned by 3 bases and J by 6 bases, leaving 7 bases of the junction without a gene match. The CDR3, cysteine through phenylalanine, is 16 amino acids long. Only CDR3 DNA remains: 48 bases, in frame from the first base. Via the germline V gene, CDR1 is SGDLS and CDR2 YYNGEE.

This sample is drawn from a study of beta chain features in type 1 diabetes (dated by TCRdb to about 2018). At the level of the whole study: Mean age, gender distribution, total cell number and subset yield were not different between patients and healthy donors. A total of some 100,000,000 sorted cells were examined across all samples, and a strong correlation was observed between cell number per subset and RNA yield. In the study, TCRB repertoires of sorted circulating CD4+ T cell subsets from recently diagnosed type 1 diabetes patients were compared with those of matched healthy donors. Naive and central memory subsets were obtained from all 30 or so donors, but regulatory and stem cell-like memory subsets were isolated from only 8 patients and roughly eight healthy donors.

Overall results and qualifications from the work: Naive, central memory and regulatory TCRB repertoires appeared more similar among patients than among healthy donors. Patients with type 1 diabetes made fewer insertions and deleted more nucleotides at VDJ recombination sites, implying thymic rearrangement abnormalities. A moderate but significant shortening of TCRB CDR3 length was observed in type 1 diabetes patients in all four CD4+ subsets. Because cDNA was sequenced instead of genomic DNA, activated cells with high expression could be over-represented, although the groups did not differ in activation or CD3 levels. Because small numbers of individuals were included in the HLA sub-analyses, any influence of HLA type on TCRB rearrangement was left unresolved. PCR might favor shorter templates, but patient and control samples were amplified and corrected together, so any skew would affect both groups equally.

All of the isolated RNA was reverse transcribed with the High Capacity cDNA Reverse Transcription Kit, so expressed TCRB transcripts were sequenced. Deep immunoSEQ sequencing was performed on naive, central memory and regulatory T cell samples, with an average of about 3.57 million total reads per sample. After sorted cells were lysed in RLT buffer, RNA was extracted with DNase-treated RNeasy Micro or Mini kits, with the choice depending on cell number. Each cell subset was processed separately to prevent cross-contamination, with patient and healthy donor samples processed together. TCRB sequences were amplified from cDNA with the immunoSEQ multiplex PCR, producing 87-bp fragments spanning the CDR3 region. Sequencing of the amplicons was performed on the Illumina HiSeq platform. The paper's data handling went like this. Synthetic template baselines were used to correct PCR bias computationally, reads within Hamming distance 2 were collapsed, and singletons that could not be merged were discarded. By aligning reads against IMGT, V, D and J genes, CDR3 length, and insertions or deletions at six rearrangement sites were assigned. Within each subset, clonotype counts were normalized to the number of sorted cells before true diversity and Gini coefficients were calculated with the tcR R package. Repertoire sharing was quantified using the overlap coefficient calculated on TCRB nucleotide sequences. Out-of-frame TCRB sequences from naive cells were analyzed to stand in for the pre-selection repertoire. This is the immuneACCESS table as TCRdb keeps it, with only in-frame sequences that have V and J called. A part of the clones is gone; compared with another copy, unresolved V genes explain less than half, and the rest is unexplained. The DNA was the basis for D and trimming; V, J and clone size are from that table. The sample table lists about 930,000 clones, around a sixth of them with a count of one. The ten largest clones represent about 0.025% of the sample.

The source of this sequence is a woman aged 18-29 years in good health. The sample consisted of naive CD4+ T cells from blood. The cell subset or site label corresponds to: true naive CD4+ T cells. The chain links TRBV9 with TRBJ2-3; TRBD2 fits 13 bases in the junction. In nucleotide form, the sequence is TGTGCCAGCAGCGCCGGACTAGCGGGAGATGGTGATACGCAGTATTTT. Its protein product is CASSAGLAGDGDTQYF.